What follows are 20 T cell receptor beta chains derived from one specimen sequenced in a study of technical replicates of blood from a handful of donors (dated by TCRdb to 2016 to 2017). Library construction relied on the immunoSEQ multiplex PCR assay. Here the immuneACCESS table is served through TCRdb, limited to in-frame sequences with V and J called. Missing clones are a known gap in these copies; in checked studies unresolved V genes cover under half, and the rest lacks a known reason. The sample yields tens of thousands of clones; 95% were counted once. 0.24% of the sample rests with the top ten. Input material: T cells isolated from PBMCs. These receptors came from a human donor in good health.

The V call is TRBV6-5, the J call TRBJ2-5, with 7 bases fitting TRBD1. This CDR3 has 13 residues. The germline CDR1 and CDR2 sequences are MNHEY and SVGAGI. J gave up 2 bases and V 7 bases, and 4 bases lay outside the gene matches. The CDR3, as DNA: TGTGCCAGCATGGGACAGATTCAAGAGACCCAGTACTTC. Translating it yields CASMGQIQETQYF.

The J gene is TRBJ1-5, the V gene TRBV7-9, with 9 bases matching TRBD1. Germline V gene data show CDR1 as SEHNR and CDR2 as FQNEAQ (reference sequence). CDR3 length: 17 amino acids. J lost 0 bases, V lost 1 base, and 4 bases had no gene match. The CDR3 protein is CASSLGTGDFSNQPQHF. The CDR3 nucleotides read TGTGCCAGCAGCTTAGGGACAGGGGATTTTAGCAATCAGCCCCAGCATTTT.

The chain carries TRBV30 and TRBJ2-2; D not resolved. The CDR3 sequence is 13 residues long. V dropped 2 bases and J dropped 7 bases, with 11 bases sitting between them. Germline CDR1 GTSNPN, CDR2 SVGIG (reference sequence). The CDR3 DNA is TGTGCCTGGAGTAGTTGGGCCGTCGGGGAGCTGTTTTTT. Translation: CAWSSWAVGELFF.

The J gene is TRBJ2-4, the V gene TRBV6-5; the match to TRBD1 covers 7 bases. There are 13 residues in the CDR3. Trimming at V came to 4 bases and at J to 6 bases, leaving 3 bases not matched to a gene. From germline, CDR1 is MNHEY and CDR2 SVGAGI. As DNA, the CDR3 is TGTGCCAGCAGTTTTTACAGGGGAAACATTCAGTACTTC. This encodes CASSFYRGNIQYF.

The chain carries TRBV4-1 and TRBJ2-4; 9 bases line up with TRBD2. Germline CDR1 is MGHRA and CDR2 is YSYEKL. The CDR3 loop spans 17 amino acids. The ends lost 1 base at V and 12 bases at J; junction bases unmatched: 16. The CDR3 here is CASSQVHMGLAREAQYF. The DNA of the CDR3 is TGCGCCAGCAGCCAAGTGCATATGGGACTAGCTCGTGAGGCTCAGTACTTC.

The chain uses TRBV28 and TRBJ2-3; 10 bases align to TRBD2. Trimming at V came to 6 bases and at J to 1 base, leaving 7 bases not matched to a gene. CDR3 length: 16 residues. Per germline, CDR1 MDHEN and CDR2 SYDVKM. In DNA form, the CDR3 reads TGTGCCAGCAGCCCCCCCGGACTAGCGGGCACAGATACGCAGTATTTT. Protein product: CASSPPGLAGTDTQYF.

The chain couples TRBV4-1 to TRBJ1-2; TRBD1 matches at 7 bases. V trimming: 0 bases; J trimming: 5 bases; junction bases outside the gene matches: 3. The length of the CDR3 is 14 residues. Germline CDR1 and CDR2: MGHRA and YSYEKL. CDR3 region: CASSQDTGAYGYTF. The CDR3 coding sequence is TGCGCCAGCAGCCAAGATACAGGGGCATATGGCTACACCTTC.

V gene TRBV27 combines with J gene TRBJ2-3; no reliable D call. Trimming left V 2 bases short and J 2 bases short, with 11 bases between. Germline CDR1 is MNHEY and CDR2 is SMNVEV (reference sequence). The CDR3 extends over 15 amino acids. The CDR3 nucleotides read TGTGCCAGCAGTTTAAGTCGGAGACCCACAGATACGCAGTATTTT. As protein: CASSLSRRPTDTQYF.

The chain couples TRBV11-2 to TRBJ2-7, with 8 bases that match TRBD1. This CDR3 is built from 15 residues. J gave up 5 bases and V 1 base, and 7 bases lay outside the gene matches. The germline CDR1 and CDR2 sequences are SGHAT and FQNNGV. The CDR3 DNA sequence: TGTGCCAGCAGCTTAGTTAGGGGACAGGCAAACGAGCAGTACTTC. This gives the protein CASSLVRGQANEQYF.

This clone was detected only a few times. This rearrangement joins TRBV11-2 to TRBJ2-4, with 12 positions matching TRBD2. CDR1 is SGHAT, CDR2 FQNNGV, per germline. After removal of 5 bases from V and 0 bases from J, the junction contained 5 bases not matched to a gene. The CDR3 runs to 17 residues. CDR3 coding DNA: TGTGCCAGCAGCAGCGGACTAGCGGGATCAGCCAAAAACATTCAGTACTTC. Encoded protein: CASSSGLAGSAKNIQYF.

This CDR3 reads CASSGINDRGRNEQFF. Here the CDR3 DNA reads TGTGCCAGCAGCGGGATAAATGACAGGGGGCGAAATGAGCAGTTCTTC. This chain joins TRBV9 and TRBJ2-1; 10 positions agree with TRBD1. CDR3 length equals 16 residues. Germline V gives CDR1 SGDLS, CDR2 YYNGEE. J was trimmed by 7 bases and V by 3 bases; bases with no gene match: 10.

This chain uses TRBV6-5 with TRBJ2-5, with 8 bases that match TRBD1. V was pared by 6 bases and J by 4 bases, with 10 bases of the junction left unmatched. The CDR3 contains 15 residues. The germline V gene encodes CDR1 MNHEY and CDR2 SVGAGI. CDR3 DNA sequence: TGTGCCAGCAGCCATAGAGACAGGGGAGGAGAGACCCAGTACTTC. The encoded protein is CASSHRDRGGETQYF.

The rearrangement joins TRBV29-1 to TRBJ2-7; D is perhaps TRBD1 (5 bases). Trimming took 4 bases from V and 2 from J, leaving 18 bases between them. Germline CDR1 and CDR2: SQVTM and ANQGSEA. The CDR3 has 15 amino acids. As DNA, the CDR3 is TGCAGCGTTGTCAAGGCCGAAGGGGCAGCCTACGAGCAGTACTTC. As protein: CSVVKAEGAAYEQYF.

The rearrangement joins TRBV12-5 to TRBJ2-7, with 8 bases aligning to TRBD1. Looked up from germline, CDR1 is LGHNT and CDR2 is FRNRAP. Trimming at V came to 6 bases and at J to 4 bases, leaving 5 bases not matched to a gene. The CDR3 has 13 amino acids. The CDR3 nucleotides are TGTGCTAGTGGCCCAGACAGGGGATACGAGCAGTACTTC. Protein product: CASGPDRGYEQYF.

The rearrangement joins TRBV6-5 to TRBJ1-1, with D unclear. CDR1 is MNHEY, CDR2 SVGAGI, per germline. CDR3 length: 14 amino acids. V gave up 8 bases and J gave up 2 bases, with 15 bases separating them. The CDR3 sequence is CASRDRESNTEAFF. For the CDR3, the DNA is TGTGCCAGCCGGGATAGGGAATCCAACACTGAAGCTTTCTTT.

The genes are TRBV30 and TRBJ1-1, with D maybe TRBD1 (5 bases). The CDR3 is 14 residues long. Germline V gene data show CDR1 as GTSNPN and CDR2 as SVGIG (reference sequence). The V and J ends lost 6 bases and 6 bases respectively, with 20 bases between them. The CDR3 region has the DNA TGTGCCTGCCTCCCGGGAGGGGCTTGGGCTGAAGCTTTCTTT. It is translated as CACLPGGAWAEAFF.

The chain recombines TRBV2 with TRBJ1-5; 10 nucleotides align to TRBD1. The V gene end was trimmed by 6 bases and the J gene end by 6 bases; junction bases not matched to a gene: 8. CDR1 and CDR2 (germline): SNHLY, FYNNEI. The CDR3 consists of 15 residues. CDR3 nucleotides: TGTGCCAGCAGGCCCGGGACAGGGGTGTCTCAGCCCCAGCATTTT. Encoded protein: CASRPGTGVSQPQHF.

The CDR3 region is CASILGTGPGANVLTF. DNA of the CDR3: TGTGCCAGCATATTGGGGACAGGGCCCGGGGCCAACGTCCTGACTTTC. The chain has TRBV2 and TRBJ2-6; 9 nucleotides agree with TRBD1. The J segment lost 4 bases and the V segment lost 7 bases, leaving 8 bases of the junction unmatched. CDR1 and CDR2 (germline): SNHLY, FYNNEI. CDR3 length equals 16 residues. The variable domain in full, completed from reference TRBV2 and TRBJ2-6, reads EPEVTQTPSHQVTQMGQEVILRCVPISNHLYFYWYRQILGQKVEFLVSFYNNEISEKSEIFDDQFSVERPDGSNFTLKIRSTKLEDSAMYFCASILGTGPGANVLTFGAGSRLTVL.

V gene TRBV27 combines with J gene TRBJ2-7; TRBD2 matches 10 bases. The J segment lost 2 bases and the V segment lost 5 bases, leaving 6 bases of the junction unmatched. CDR3 length: 15 amino acids. CDR1 is MNHEY, CDR2 SMNVEV, per germline (reference sequence). CDR3 amino acids: CASSDGTSVTYEQYF. CDR3 nucleotides: TGTGCCAGCAGTGACGGGACTAGCGTAACCTACGAGCAGTACTTC.

This chain links TRBV19 with TRBJ2-1; 10 bases line up with TRBD1. Trimming at V came to 5 bases and at J to 3 bases, leaving 4 bases not matched to a gene. There are 15 residues in the CDR3. The germline V gene has CDR1 LNHDA and CDR2 SQIVND (reference sequence). The CDR3 spells CASSRDRGGYNEQFF. The DNA of the CDR3 is TGTGCCAGTAGTCGGGACAGGGGAGGCTACAATGAGCAGTTCTTC. Full variable domain (missing parts from reference TRBV19 and TRBJ2-1): DGGITQSPKYLFRKEGQNVTLSCEQNLNHDAMYWYRQDPGQGLRLIYYSQIVNDFQKGDIAEGYSVSREKKESFPLTVTSAQKNPTAFYLCASSRDRGGYNEQFFGPGTRLTVL.